This T cell receptor beta chain derives from a study of high-grade serous ovarian cancer treatment subgroups. Findings and limits, study-wide: Repertoire analysis covered CDR3 alone, not CDR1 or CDR2. Clonal relatedness tracked neoantigen level, and by trend copy number and mutation load.

V lost 5 bases, J lost 3 bases, and 15 bases lay in between. CDR1 is SGHRS, CDR2 YFSETQ, per germline. The CDR3 length is 15 residues. This clone was picked up a small number of times. Its antigen is not identified. The tumor samples were collected prior to definitive surgery or chemotherapy. Produced via immunoSEQ multiplex PCR; TCRdb's table is partial and in-frame only. The profile shows about 15,000 clones, about 90% of them singletons. The rearrangement links TRBV5-1 to TRBJ1-5; D is possibly TRBD1 (5 bases). This clonotype was obtained from a human donor with high-grade serous ovarian cancer. The specimen was tumor tissue. CDR3 nucleotide sequence: TGCGCCAGCAGTGAAGGGACTTATGACAATCAGCCCCAGCATTTT. It yields the protein CASSEGTYDNQPQHF. Full variable domain (rest looked up from reference TRBV5-1 and TRBJ1-5): KAGVTQTPRYLIKTRGQQVTLSCSPISGHRSVSWYQQTPGQGLQFLFEYFSETQRNKGNFPGRFSGRQFSNSRSEMNVSTLELGDSALYLCASSEGTYDNQPQHFGDGTRLSIL.